This T cell receptor beta chain was profiled in a study of cytomegalovirus exposure and HLA in healthy donors. Primers included in the PCR were 60 Vbeta and 13 Jbeta primers. Assay used: immunoSEQ multiplex PCR; TCRdb lists only in-frame clones, some missing. The repertoire includes under 250,000 clones, almost 80% of them detected once, and 3% to 4.5% sits in the top ten. V shed 4 bases, J shed 9 bases, and the junction held 15 bases outside the gene matches. The CDR3 covers 15 residues. The germline V gene has CDR1 GTSNPN and CDR2 SVGIG (reference sequence). The clonotype comes from a male donor in good health and CMV-seronegative. The chain has TRBV30 and TRBJ2-1; 7 bases are a match to TRBD1. Sequencing was carried out using PBMCs. This CDR3 is CAWTPGTAPVGEQFF. In DNA form, the CDR3 reads TGTGCCTGGACTCCCGGGACAGCCCCGGTAGGTGAGCAGTTCTTC.